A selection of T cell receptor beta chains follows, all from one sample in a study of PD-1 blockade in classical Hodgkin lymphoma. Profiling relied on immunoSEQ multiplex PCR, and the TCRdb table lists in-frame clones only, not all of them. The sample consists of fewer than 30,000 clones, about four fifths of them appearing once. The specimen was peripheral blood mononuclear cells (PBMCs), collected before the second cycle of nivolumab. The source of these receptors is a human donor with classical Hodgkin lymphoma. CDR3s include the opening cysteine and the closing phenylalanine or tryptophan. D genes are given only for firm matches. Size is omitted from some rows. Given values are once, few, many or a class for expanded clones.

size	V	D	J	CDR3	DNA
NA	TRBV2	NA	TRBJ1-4	CASSPTGGANEKLFF	TGTGCCAGCAGCCCCACGGGGGGAGCTAATGAAAAACTGTTTTTT
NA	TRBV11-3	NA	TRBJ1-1	CASSQDRNTEAFF	TGTGCCAGCAGCCAGGACAGGAACACTGAAGCTTTCTTT
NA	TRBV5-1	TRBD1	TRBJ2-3	CASSRTGTGGRNTQYF	TGCGCCAGCAGTCGCACCGGGACAGGGGGTAGAAATACGCAGTATTTT
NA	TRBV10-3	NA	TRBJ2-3	CAISDFRGTDTQYF	TGTGCCATCAGTGATTTTCGCGGCACAGATACGCAGTATTTT
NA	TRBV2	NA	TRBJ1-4	CASSPPKEKLFF	TGTGCCAGCAGCCCCCCCAAGGAAAAACTGTTTTTT
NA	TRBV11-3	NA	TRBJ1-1	CASSLGTHREAFF	TGTGCCAGCAGCTTAGGGACTCACAGGGAAGCTTTCTTT
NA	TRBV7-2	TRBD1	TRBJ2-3	CASSLTAGGGSDTQYF	TGTGCCAGCAGCTTAACGGCAGGGGGCGGATCGGATACGCAGTATTTT
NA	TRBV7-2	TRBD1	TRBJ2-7	CASSSDRGLEQYF	TGTGCCAGCAGCTCGGACAGGGGTCTGGAGCAGTACTTC
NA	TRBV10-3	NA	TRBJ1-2	CATVLQQGNGYTF	TGTGCCACCGTATTACAACAGGGTAACGGCTACACCTTC
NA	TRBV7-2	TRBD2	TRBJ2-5	CASSRPSRASGGYQETQYF	TGTGCCAGCAGCCGACCGTCGAGGGCTAGCGGGGGGTACCAAGAGACCCAGTACTTC
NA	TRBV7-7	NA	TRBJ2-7	CASSPDRSSYEQYF	TGTGCTAGCAGCCCGGACCGGTCGTCATACGAGCAGTACTTC
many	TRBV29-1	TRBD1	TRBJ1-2	CSVSGQGVQGYTF	TGCAGCGTGAGCGGACAGGGGGTACAAGGCTACACCTTC
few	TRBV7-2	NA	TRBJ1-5	CASSLYSFDQPQHF	TGTGCCAGCAGCTTATACAGTTTTGATCAGCCCCAGCATTTT
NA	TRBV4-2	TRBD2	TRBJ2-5	CASSQDSLAGAPGTQYF	TGTGCCAGCAGCCAAGATTCGCTAGCGGGGGCCCCAGGGACCCAGTACTTC
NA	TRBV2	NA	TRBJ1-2	CASSATAQGFAGGYTF	TGTGCCAGCAGTGCCACCGCGCAGGGCTTCGCTGGTGGCTACACCTTC
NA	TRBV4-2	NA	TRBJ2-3	CASSQAGAPVTDTQYF	TGTGCCAGCAGCCAAGCGGGGGCCCCTGTCACAGATACGCAGTATTTT
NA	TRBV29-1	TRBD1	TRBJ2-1	CSGLVQGANEQFF	TGCAGCGGCCTAGTACAGGGGGCCAATGAGCAGTTCTTC
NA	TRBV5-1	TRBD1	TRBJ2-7	CASSLVTGQNYEQYF	TGCGCCAGCAGCTTGGTTACGGGACAGAACTACGAGCAGTACTTC
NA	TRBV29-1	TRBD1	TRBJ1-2	CSVASIRGDGYTF	TGCAGCGTTGCCTCTATCAGGGGGGATGGCTACACCTTC
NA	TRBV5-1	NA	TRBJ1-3	CASSDSGNTIYF	TGCGCCAGCAGCGACTCTGGAAACACCATATATTTT
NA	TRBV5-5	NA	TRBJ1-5	CASSLEGGQPQHF	TGTGCCAGCAGCCTAGAGGGCGGTCAGCCCCAGCATTTT
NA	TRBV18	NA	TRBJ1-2	CASSPDTSYGYTF	TGTGCCAGCTCACCCGACACCTCCTATGGCTACACCTTC
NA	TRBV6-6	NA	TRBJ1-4	CASSYPGGNEKLFF	TGTGCCAGCAGTTACCCCGGGGGGAATGAAAAACTGTTTTTT
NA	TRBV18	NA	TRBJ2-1	CASSPVGVGSNEQFF	TGTGCCAGCTCACCTGTCGGCGTCGGGAGCAATGAGCAGTTCTTC
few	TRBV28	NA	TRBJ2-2	CASSPLWTGELFF	TGTGCCAGCAGTCCCCTCTGGACCGGGGAGCTGTTTTTT
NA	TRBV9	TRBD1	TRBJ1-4	CASSVRGQGSEKLFF	TGTGCCAGCAGCGTGAGAGGACAGGGGAGCGAAAAACTGTTTTTT
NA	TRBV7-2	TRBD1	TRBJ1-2	CASSPGTGVDYGYTF	TGTGCCAGCAGCCCCGGGACAGGGGTGGACTATGGCTACACCTTC
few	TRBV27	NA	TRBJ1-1	CASSSSEAFF	TGTGCCAGCAGTTCATCTGAAGCTTTCTTT
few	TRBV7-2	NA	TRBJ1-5	CASSLFGQPQHF	TGTGCCAGCAGCTTATTTGGTCAGCCCCAGCATTTT
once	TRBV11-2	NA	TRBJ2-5	CASSLGQTQETQYF	TGTGCCAGCAGCTTAGGACAGACCCAAGAGACCCAGTACTTC
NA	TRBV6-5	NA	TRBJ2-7	CASSRSRWEHEQYF	TGTGCCAGCAGTCGCTCTCGATGGGAGCACGAGCAGTACTTC
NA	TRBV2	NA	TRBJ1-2	CASRRQGPNYGYTF	TGTGCCAGCAGGCGGCAGGGACCTAACTATGGCTACACCTTC
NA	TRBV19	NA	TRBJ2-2	CAAQGRSNTGELFF	TGTGCCGCTCAGGGGCGATCGAACACCGGGGAGCTGTTTTTT
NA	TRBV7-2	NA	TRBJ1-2	CASSLGGSYGYTF	TGTGCCAGCAGCTTAGGAGGTAGCTATGGCTACACCTTC
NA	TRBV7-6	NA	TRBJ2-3	CASSPGGTQYF	TGTGCCAGCAGCCCTGGGGGTACGCAGTATTTT